The rows below give T cell receptor beta chains drawn from one sample of a study of T-cell reconstitution after alpha-beta-depleted transplantation in children. TCRdb reprocessed the PCR reads via MiXCR and lists one record per CDR3 protein. The repertoire includes some 500,000 distinct CDR3 sequences, 15% to 20% of them detected once, and less than 4% sits in the top ten. The sample was PBMCs from the stem cell graft donor, taken from the stem cell graft. The receptors were gathered from a human donor who donated a stem cell graft to a child with acute lymphoblastic leukemia. CDR3s include the opening cysteine and the closing phenylalanine or tryptophan. D genes are given only for firm matches. Some rows have no size entry. The others give once, few or many, or a class for an expanded clone.

abundance | d_gene | j_gene | v_gene | CDR3nt | CDR3aa
many | TRBD1 | TRBJ2-1 | TRBV11-1 | TGTGCCAGCAGCTTGGACAGGGGCGATGAGCAGTTCTTC | CASSLDRGDEQFF
- | - | TRBJ1-1 | TRBV19 | TGTGCCAGTAGTACGGTTTTGAGCGCTTTCTTT | CASSTVLSAFF
- | TRBD2 | TRBJ2-1 | TRBV20-1 | TGCAGTGCTAGAGAGCCCACTAGCGGCGACAATGAGCAGTTCTTC | CSAREPTSGDNEQFF
few | TRBD1 | TRBJ1-2 | TRBV12-3/TRBV12-4 | TGTGCCAGCACCAGGACAGGGGGCGAGACTCTCTATGGCTACACCTTC | CASTRTGGETLYGYTF
few | - | TRBJ1-1 | TRBV7-2 | TGTGCCAGCAGCTTCAGGACCAAGGAAGCTTTCTTT | CASSFRTKEAFF
few | - | TRBJ1-1 | TRBV4-2 | TGTGCCAGCAGCCAAGGGGTACCCCGGACTGAAGCTTTCTTT | CASSQGVPRTEAFF
- | TRBD2 | TRBJ2-3 | TRBV3-1 | TGTGCCAGCAGCACCCGGACTAGCGGGAGGCGGCCCCCGGCCCCGGATACGCAGTATTTT | CASSTRTSGRRPPAPDTQYF
many | - | TRBJ1-1 | TRBV5-1 | TGCGCCAGCAGCTTGACGCTAGACGCCACTGAAGCTTTCTTT | CASSLTLDATEAFF
few | - | TRBJ2-7 | TRBV20-1 | TGCAGTGCTAGAGATCCGGATGCCTACGAGCAGTACTTC | CSARDPDAYEQYF
few | - | TRBJ2-7 | TRBV7-3 | TGTGCCAGCAGCTTAACAGCTGGACGGTGCTCCTACGAGCAGTACTTC | CASSLTAGRCSYEQYF
many | - | TRBJ2-5 | TRBV5-1 | TGCGCCAGCAGCTTGGTGGTCCAAGAGACCCAGTACTTC | CASSLVVQETQYF
- | - | TRBJ2-1 | TRBV5-1 | TGCGCCAGCAGCTTGACCCCTGCTAACAATGAGCAGTTCTTC | CASSLTPANNEQFF
- | TRBD1 | TRBJ1-4 | TRBV12-3/TRBV12-4 | TGTGCCAGCAGTTTCGAGGACAGGGCAACTAATGAAAAACTGTTTTTT | CASSFEDRATNEKLFF
few | TRBD2 | TRBJ2-1 | TRBV5-6 | TGTGCCAGCCATCGGGGGCGGGAGGGCCTGAATGAGCAGTTCTTC | CASHRGREGLNEQFF
- | - | TRBJ1-5 | TRBV16 | TGTGCCAGCAGCCCTTCTTTATATAGCAATCAGCCCCAGCATTTT | CASSPSLYSNQPQHF
- | TRBD2 | TRBJ2-1 | TRBV12-3/TRBV12-4 | TGTGCCAGCAGTTTCCGGACTAGCGGTTACAATGAGCAGTTCTTC | CASSFRTSGYNEQFF
few | TRBD2 | TRBJ2-4 | TRBV20-1 | TGCAGTGCTTCACTCAGGACTAGCGGTTTCCTTCTAGCCAAAAACATTCAGTACTTC | CSASLRTSGFLLAKNIQYF
- | TRBD1 | TRBJ2-1 | TRBV15 | TGTGCCACCAGCACAAGCGGGACAGGGTGGTATAAGGAATTCTTC | CATSTSGTGWYKEFF
few | - | TRBJ2-4 | TRBV20-1 | TGCAGTGCTAGCGAGACGAACAAAAACATTCAGTACTTC | CSASETNKNIQYF
few | TRBD1 | TRBJ1-1 | TRBV2 | TGTGCCAGCAGGACAGGGGGAACTGAAGCTTTCTTT | CASRTGGTEAFF
- | - | TRBJ2-7 | TRBV10-1 | TGCGCCAGCAGTGAGTCGCCTAGCAGCCACGAGCAGTACTTC | CASSESPSSHEQYF
many | - | TRBJ2-7 | TRBV5-6 | TGTGCCAGCAGCTTGAGTAGCGGCCCCTACGAGCAGTACTTC | CASSLSSGPYEQYF
- | - | TRBJ2-7 | TRBV20-1 | TGCAGTGCTAGAGAGCTCTCCTACGAGCAGTACTTC | CSARELSYEQYF
- | - | TRBJ2-1 | TRBV14 | TGTGCCAGCAGCCAAGTAGTGGTTCCTAGCTCCCACAATGAGCAGTTCTTC | CASSQVVVPSSHNEQFF
few | TRBD2 | TRBJ2-1 | TRBV20-1 | TGCAGTGCTAGAGATTCAGTAGCGGGAGACCCGTACAATGAGCAGTTCTTC | CSARDSVAGDPYNEQFF